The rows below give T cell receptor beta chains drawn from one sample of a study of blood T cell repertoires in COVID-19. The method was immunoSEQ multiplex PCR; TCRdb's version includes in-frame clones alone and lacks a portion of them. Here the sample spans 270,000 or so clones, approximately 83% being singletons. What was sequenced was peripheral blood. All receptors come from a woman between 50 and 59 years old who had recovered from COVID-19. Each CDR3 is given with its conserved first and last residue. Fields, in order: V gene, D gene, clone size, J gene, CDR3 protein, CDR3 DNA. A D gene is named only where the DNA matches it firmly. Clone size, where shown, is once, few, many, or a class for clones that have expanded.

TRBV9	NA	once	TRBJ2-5	CASSVAARGQETQYF	TGTGCCAGCAGCGTAGCTGCGAGGGGGCAAGAGACCCAGTACTTC
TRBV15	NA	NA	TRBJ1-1	CATSRDSGGGSEAFF	TGTGCCACCAGCAGAGATTCTGGGGGGGGGTCTGAAGCTTTCTTT
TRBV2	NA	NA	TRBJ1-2	CASSEERGNYGYTF	TGTGCCAGCAGTGAAGAGAGGGGGAACTATGGCTACACCTTC
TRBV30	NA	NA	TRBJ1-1	CAWRSPYLNTEAFF	TGTGCCTGGAGGTCGCCCTACCTAAACACTGAAGCTTTCTTT
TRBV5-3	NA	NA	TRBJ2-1	CARSLRQQDEQFF	TGTGCCAGAAGCTTGAGGCAGCAGGATGAGCAGTTCTTC
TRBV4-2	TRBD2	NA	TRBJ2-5	CASSQGDGGVETQYF	TGTGCCAGCAGCCAGGGGGACGGGGGGGTAGAGACCCAGTACTTC
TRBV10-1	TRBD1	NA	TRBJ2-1	CASTAGQGSNEQFF	TGCGCCAGCACCGCGGGACAGGGGAGCAATGAGCAGTTCTTC
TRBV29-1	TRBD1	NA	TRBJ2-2	CSVQQGGGGELFF	TGCAGCGTTCAACAGGGGGGAGGCGGGGAGCTGTTTTTT
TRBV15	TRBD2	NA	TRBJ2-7	CATSRGGTSGGAYEQYF	TGTGCCACCAGCAGAGGAGGGACTAGCGGGGGGGCTTACGAGCAGTACTTC
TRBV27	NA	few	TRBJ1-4	CASTPSGAPNEKLFF	TGTGCCAGCACCCCCAGCGGGGCTCCCAATGAAAAACTGTTTTTT
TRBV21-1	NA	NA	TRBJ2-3	CASSKAPTSLPDTQYF	TGTGCCAGCAGCAAAGCCCCGACTAGTCTTCCGGATACGCAGTATTTT
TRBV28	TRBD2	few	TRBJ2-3	CASSLLSSGGHTDTQYF	TGTGCCAGCAGTTTACTATCGAGCGGGGGCCACACAGATACGCAGTATTTT
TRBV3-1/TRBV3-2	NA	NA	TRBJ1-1	CASQRTPNTEAFF	TGTGCCAGCCAAAGGACACCGAACACTGAAGCTTTCTTT
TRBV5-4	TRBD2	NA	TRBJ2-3	CASSLAGGVGADTQYF	TGTGCCAGCAGCTTGGCGGGAGGTGTGGGCGCAGATACGCAGTATTTT
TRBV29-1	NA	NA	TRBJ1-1	CSATWTVNDF	TGCAGCGCAACCTGGACAGTTAATGACTTT
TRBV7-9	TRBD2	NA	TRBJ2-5	CASSLVAGGGRETQYF	TGTGCCAGCAGCTTAGTAGCGGGAGGTGGTCGTGAGACCCAGTACTTC
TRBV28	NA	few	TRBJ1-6	CASSLRGYPERSPLHF	TGTGCCAGCAGTTTAAGGGGTTACCCGGAGAGGTCACCCCTCCACTTT
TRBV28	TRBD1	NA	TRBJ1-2	CASSPKLGQGKDGYTF	TGTGCCAGCAGTCCCAAGTTGGGACAGGGTAAGGATGGCTACACCTTC
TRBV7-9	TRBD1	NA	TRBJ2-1	CASSSGQGADNEQFF	TGTGCCAGCAGCTCCGGACAGGGGGCCGACAATGAGCAGTTCTTC
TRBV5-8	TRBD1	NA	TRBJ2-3	CASSLAGQGRTDTQYF	TGTGCCAGCAGCTTGGCGGGACAGGGCCGCACAGATACGCAGTATTTT
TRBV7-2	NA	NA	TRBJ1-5	CASSLGGAGPQHF	TGTGCCAGCAGCTTAGGTGGGGCTGGGCCCCAGCATTTT
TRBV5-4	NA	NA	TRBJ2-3	CASTPGSGTRSTDTQYF	TGTGCCAGCACCCCCGGCTCGGGGACTCGGAGCACAGATACGCAGTATTTT
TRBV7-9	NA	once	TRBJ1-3	CASRIDGDSSGNTIYF	TGTGCCAGCCGTATCGACGGGGACTCCTCTGGAAACACCATATATTTT
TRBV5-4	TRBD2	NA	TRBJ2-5	CASSSRLAGGQETQYF	TGTGCCAGCAGCTCACGACTAGCGGGGGGGCAAGAGACCCAGTACTTC
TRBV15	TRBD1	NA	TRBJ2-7	CATSFGQGNMGEQYF	TGTGCCACCAGCTTTGGACAGGGGAACATGGGCGAGCAGTACTTC
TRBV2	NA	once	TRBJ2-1	CASSEGIRRDNEQFF	TGTGCCAGCAGTGAGGGGATCCGGAGGGACAATGAGCAGTTCTTC
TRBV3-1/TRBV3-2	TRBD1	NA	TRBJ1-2	CASSQYGTGDYYGYTF	TGTGCCAGCAGCCAATACGGGACAGGGGATTACTATGGCTACACCTTC
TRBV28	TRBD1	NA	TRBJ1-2	CASSRSGGSYGYTF	TGTGCCAGCAGCCGTTCAGGGGGAAGCTATGGCTACACCTTC
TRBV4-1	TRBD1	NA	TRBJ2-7	CASSQEPGQWTEQYF	TGCGCCAGCAGCCAAGAACCGGGACAGTGGACCGAGCAGTACTTC
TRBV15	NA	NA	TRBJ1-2	CATSGNKQGLSYGYTF	TGTGCCACCAGCGGTAATAAGCAGGGTTTGTCCTATGGCTACACCTTC
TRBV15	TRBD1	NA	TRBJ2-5	CATSRAGQGGGPSGETQYF	TGTGCCACCAGCAGAGCCGGACAGGGAGGAGGACCCTCCGGGGAGACCCAGTACTTC
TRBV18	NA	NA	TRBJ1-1	CASSRGENTEAFF	TGTGCCAGCTCACGCGGGGAGAACACTGAAGCTTTCTTT
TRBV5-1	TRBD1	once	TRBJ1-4	CASSLVGGTITEKEKLFF	TGCGCCAGCAGCTTGGTAGGGGGCACAATAACCGAGAAGGAAAAACTGTTTTTT
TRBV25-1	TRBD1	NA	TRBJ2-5	CASSGTGGVGETQYF	TGTGCCAGCAGTGGTACAGGGGGCGTAGGAGAGACCCAGTACTTC
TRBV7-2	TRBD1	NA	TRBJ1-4	CASSIQGVQNEKLFF	TGTGCCAGTTCAATTCAGGGGGTCCAGAACGAAAAACTGTTTTTT
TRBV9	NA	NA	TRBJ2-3	CASSSLTADTQYF	TGTGCCAGCAGCTCTCTAACAGCAGATACGCAGTATTTT
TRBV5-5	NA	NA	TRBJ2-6	CASSYQGRAGANVLTF	TGTGCCAGCAGCTACCAGGGCAGGGCTGGGGCCAACGTCCTGACTTTC
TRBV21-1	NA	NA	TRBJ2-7	CASSISQRLPGFSYEQYF	TGTGCCAGCAGCATCTCACAAAGGCTGCCAGGGTTCTCCTACGAGCAGTACTTC
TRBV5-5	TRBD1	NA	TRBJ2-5	CASSRTGGFQETQYF	TGTGCCAGCAGCCGGACAGGGGGATTCCAAGAGACCCAGTACTTC
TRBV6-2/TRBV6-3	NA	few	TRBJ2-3	CASSSGGGGTDTQYF	TGTGCCAGCAGTTCGGGGGGCGGTGGCACAGATACGCAGTATTTT
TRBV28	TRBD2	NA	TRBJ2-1	CASTLGLAGIRSSYNEQFF	TGTGCCAGCACCCTCGGACTAGCGGGGATAAGAAGCTCCTACAATGAGCAGTTCTTC
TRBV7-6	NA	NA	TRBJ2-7	CASSLLSDRTSYEQYF	TGTGCCAGCAGCTTACTATCCGACAGAACAAGCTACGAGCAGTACTTC
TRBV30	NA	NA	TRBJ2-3	CAWSVRGSDTQYF	TGTGCCTGGAGTGTAAGAGGGTCAGATACGCAGTATTTT
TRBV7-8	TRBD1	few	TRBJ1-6	CASSVTRDRSSYNSPLHF	TGTGCCAGCAGCGTGACTCGGGACAGGAGCTCCTATAATTCACCCCTCCACTTT
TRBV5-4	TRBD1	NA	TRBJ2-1	CASSTGQVGDRGQFF	TGTGCCAGCAGCACGGGACAGGTTGGGGACAGGGGGCAGTTCTTC
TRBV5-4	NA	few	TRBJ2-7	CASSLGRETPYEQYF	TGTGCCAGCAGCTTGGGTAGAGAAACCCCCTACGAGCAGTACTTC
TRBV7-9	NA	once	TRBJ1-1	CASAGGPGLGTEAFF	TGTGCCAGCGCAGGAGGCCCCGGATTGGGGACTGAAGCTTTCTTT
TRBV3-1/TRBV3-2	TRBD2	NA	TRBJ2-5	CASSHSGGAHETQYF	TGTGCCAGCAGCCATAGCGGGGGGGCCCATGAGACCCAGTACTTC
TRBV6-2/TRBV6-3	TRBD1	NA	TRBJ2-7	CASSRTGNSYEQYF	TGTGCCAGCAGTCGGACAGGGAACTCCTACGAGCAGTACTTC
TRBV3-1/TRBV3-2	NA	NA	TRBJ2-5	CASSQDRIKESETQYF	TGTGCCAGCAGCCAAGATCGGATAAAGGAGTCAGAGACCCAGTACTTC
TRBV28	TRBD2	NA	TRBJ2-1	CASSLGGGRSYNEQFF	TGTGCCAGCAGTTTGGGGGGAGGGAGGTCCTACAATGAGCAGTTCTTC
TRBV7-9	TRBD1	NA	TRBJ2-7	CASSLGGTGALSSYEQYF	TGTGCCAGCAGCTTAGGGGGGACAGGGGCGCTGAGCTCCTACGAGCAGTACTTC